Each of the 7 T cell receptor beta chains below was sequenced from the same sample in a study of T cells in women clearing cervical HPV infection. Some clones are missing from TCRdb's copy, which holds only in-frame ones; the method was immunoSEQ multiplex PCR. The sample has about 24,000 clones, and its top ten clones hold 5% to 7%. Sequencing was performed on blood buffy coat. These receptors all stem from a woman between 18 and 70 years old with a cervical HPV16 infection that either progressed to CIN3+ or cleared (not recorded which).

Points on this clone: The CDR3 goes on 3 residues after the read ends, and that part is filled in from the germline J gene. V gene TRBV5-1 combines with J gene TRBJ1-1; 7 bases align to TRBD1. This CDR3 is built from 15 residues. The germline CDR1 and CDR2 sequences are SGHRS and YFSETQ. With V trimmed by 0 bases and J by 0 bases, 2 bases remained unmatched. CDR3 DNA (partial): TGCGCCAGCAGCTTGGGGGGACAGATGAACACTGAA. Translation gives CASSLGGQMNTE. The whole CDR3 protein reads CASSLGGQMNTEAFF.

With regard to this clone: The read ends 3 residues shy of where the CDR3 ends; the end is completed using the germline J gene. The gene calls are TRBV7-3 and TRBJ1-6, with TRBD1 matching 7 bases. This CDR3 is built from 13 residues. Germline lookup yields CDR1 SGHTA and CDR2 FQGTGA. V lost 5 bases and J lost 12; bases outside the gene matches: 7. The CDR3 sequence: CASSRDRDGPLHF. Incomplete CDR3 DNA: TGTGCCAGCAGCCGTGACAGGGATGGACCC.

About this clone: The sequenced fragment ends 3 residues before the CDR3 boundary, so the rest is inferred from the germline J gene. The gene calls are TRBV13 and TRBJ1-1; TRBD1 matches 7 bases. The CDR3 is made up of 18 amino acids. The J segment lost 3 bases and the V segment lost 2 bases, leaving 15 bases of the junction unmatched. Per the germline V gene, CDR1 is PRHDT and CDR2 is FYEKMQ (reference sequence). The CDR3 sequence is CASSLSRQGGGWDTEAFF. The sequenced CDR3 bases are TGTGCCAGCAGCTTATCAAGGCAGGGGGGAGGGTGGGACACTGAA.

The part of the CDR3 DNA that was read is TGTGCCAGCTCAGTGCGGAACACTGAA. Its translation is CASSVRNTE. The whole CDR3 sequence reads CASSVRNTEAFF. This chain joins TRBV18 and TRBJ1-1; no firm D call. Read coverage stops 3 residues before the CDR3 terminus; the germline J gene supplies the remainder. This CDR3 is 12 amino acids long. Trimming removed 5 bases from V and 1 base from J, with 5 bases in between. Germline V gives CDR1 KGHSH, CDR2 LQKENI.

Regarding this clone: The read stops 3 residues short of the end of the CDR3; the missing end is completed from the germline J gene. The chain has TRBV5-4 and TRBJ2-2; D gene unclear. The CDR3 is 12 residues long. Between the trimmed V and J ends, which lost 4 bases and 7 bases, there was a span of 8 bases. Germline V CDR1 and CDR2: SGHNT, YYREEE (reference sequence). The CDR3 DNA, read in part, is TGTGCCAGCAGCCCGGTCCACGGGGAG. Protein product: CASSPVHGE. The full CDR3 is CASSPVHGELFF.

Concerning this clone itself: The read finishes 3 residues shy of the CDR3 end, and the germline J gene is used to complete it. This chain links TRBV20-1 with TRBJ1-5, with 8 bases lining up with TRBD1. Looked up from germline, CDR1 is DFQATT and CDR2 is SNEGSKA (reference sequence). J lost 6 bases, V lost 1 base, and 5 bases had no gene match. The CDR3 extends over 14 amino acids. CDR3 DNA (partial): TGCAGTGCTAGAGGGCAGGGGGCCGGTCAGCCC. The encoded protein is CSARGQGAGQP. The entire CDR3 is CSARGQGAGQPQHF.

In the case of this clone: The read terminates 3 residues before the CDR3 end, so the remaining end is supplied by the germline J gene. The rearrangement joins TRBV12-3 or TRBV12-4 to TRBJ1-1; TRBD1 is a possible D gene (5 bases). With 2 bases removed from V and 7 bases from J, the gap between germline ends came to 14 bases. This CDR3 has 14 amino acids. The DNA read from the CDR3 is TGTGCCAGCAGTTTATCAGGGTTGGTCCGTGAA. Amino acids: CASSLSGLVRE. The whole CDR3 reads CASSLSGLVREAFF.